Below, one T cell receptor beta chain is given with its context. Its cognate antigen is unknown. Random hexamers served to reverse transcribe roughly 0.5 to 1 ug RNA. TCRdb recomputed calls from the immunoSEQ multiplex PCR reads with MiXCR, one row per CDR3 protein. The table records around 80,000 distinct CDR3 sequences, under 95% of them present only once. V was cut by 0 bases and J by 0 bases, with 6 bases left in between. The germline gives CDR1 MNHEY, CDR2 SMNVEV (reference sequence). The CDR3 contains 14 residues. This sample was taken from a study of CD8 T cells in Susac syndrome. Across the whole study: Eight or nine of the sequenced Susac syndrome patients were in remission, and roughly 6 had active disease.

Findings and caveats of the study: Susac-specific public clones in total CD8+ repertoires numbered 15 to 20; in CD8+ TEMRA repertoires, they numbered about 5. Susac CD8+ clonal expansion peaked in TEMRA cells and active patients.

Sequencing used CD8+ T cells from PBMCs. The origin of this receptor is a human donor with Susac syndrome. V gene TRBV27 combines with J gene TRBJ2-7, with no clear D. The CDR3 sequence is CASSLSADSYEQYF. The DNA for the CDR3 is TGTGCCAGCAGTTTATCGGCGGACTCCTACGAGCAGTACTTC.